This TCR beta chain was identified during a study of blood T cell repertoires in COVID-19. This clone was recorded once. Germline assignment: CDR1 MNHNY and CDR2 SVGAGI (reference sequence). The CDR3 extends over 15 amino acids. The V and J ends lost 5 bases and 5 bases, in that order; junction bases with no gene match: 7. TCRdb's table, derived via immunoSEQ multiplex PCR, lists solely in-frame clones and lacks some. The data contain some 700,000 clones, over 80% of them singletons. The chain combines TRBV6-6 with TRBJ2-2, with 8 bases fitting TRBD1. This TCR was recovered from a woman aged 18-30 years with acute or convalescent COVID-19. Sequenced sample: peripheral blood. DNA of the CDR3: TGTGCCAGCAGTCTCTGGGGACAGGAGACCGGGGAGCTGTTTTTT. As protein: CASSLWGQETGELFF.